The next 6 T cell receptor beta chains were all read from a single sample in a study of control samples from healthy donors and cancer patients. The method was immunoSEQ multiplex PCR; TCRdb's version includes in-frame clones alone and lacks a portion of them. The sample consists of about 59,000 clones, more than 90% of them appearing once. Sample: PBMCs. These receptors came from a man aged 35-49 years with colorectal cancer.

The chain uses TRBV6-6 and TRBJ1-1, with D perhaps TRBD1 (5 bases). Germline V lookup: CDR1 MNHNY, CDR2 SVGAGI (reference sequence). This CDR3 is built from 15 residues. With 3 bases removed from V and 1 base from J, the gap between germline ends came to 12 bases. Written as DNA, the CDR3 is TGTGCCAGCAGTTATGGTGGGGACTCGAACACTGAAGCTTTCTTT. Its translation: CASSYGGDSNTEAFF.

The rearrangement joins TRBV18 to TRBJ2-3; the match to TRBD2 covers 8 bases. The CDR3 covers 16 residues. V shed 4 bases, J shed 3 bases, and the junction held 9 bases outside the gene matches. The germline V gene encodes CDR1 KGHSH and CDR2 LQKENI. The chain's CDR3 is CASSQIPGGQTDTQYF. CDR3 in DNA: TGTGCCAGCTCACAAATTCCGGGGGGGCAAACAGATACGCAGTATTTT.

The rearrangement joins TRBV9 to TRBJ2-3; TRBD2 agrees at 7 bases. There are 16 residues in the CDR3. Germline CDR1 is SGDLS and CDR2 is YYNGEE. V dropped 0 bases and J dropped 3; count of bases not matched to a gene: 7. CDR3 residues: CASSVDLAAVTDTQYF. In nucleotides, the CDR3 is TGTGCCAGCAGCGTAGACCTAGCGGCTGTTACAGATACGCAGTATTTT.

The rearrangement uses TRBV6-5 and TRBJ1-2; D call uncertain. Germline CDR1 is MNHEY and CDR2 is SVGAGI. V was shortened by 0 bases and J by 1 base, with 9 bases between the two germline ends. CDR3 length equals 15 residues. CDR3 protein: CASSYSRELNYGYTF. The CDR3, as DNA: TGTGCCAGCAGTTACTCAAGGGAGCTTAACTATGGCTACACCTTC.

This chain joins TRBV7-3 and TRBJ2-1; D uncertain. V was shortened by 2 bases and J by 4 bases, with 12 bases between the two germline ends. Looked up from germline, CDR1 is SGHTA and CDR2 is FQGTGA. The CDR3 consists of 15 residues. The CDR3 region is CASSLEAEWYNEQFF. CDR3 DNA: TGTGCCAGCAGCTTAGAGGCTGAGTGGTACAATGAGCAGTTCTTC.

V and J are TRBV18 and TRBJ1-5, with 7 bases identical to TRBD1. The CDR3 contains 15 residues. J was trimmed by 3 bases and V by 0 bases; bases with no gene match: 2. Germline CDR1 is KGHSH and CDR2 is LQKENI. The CDR3, as DNA: TGTGCCAGCTCACCACCGGGGACAGCCAATCAGCCCCAGCATTTT. Translation gives CASSPPGTANQPQHF.